This T cell receptor (beta chain) was identified in a study of T-cell memory formation after mild COVID-19. Per germline, CDR1 KGHSH and CDR2 LQKENI. Germline trimming cut 6 bases from V and 0 bases from J; bases unmatched to any gene: 9. The CDR3 spans 16 residues. TCRdb re-called the 5' RACE reads with MiXCR, one entry per CDR3 protein. The profile shows hundreds of thousands of distinct CDR3 sequences, about 22% of them singletons. The receptor comes from an adult woman who had mild COVID-19 (a few samples of this study predate the infection). Cell type and time point are not known. The V and J genes are TRBV18 and TRBJ1-1; 8 nucleotides align to TRBD1. Sequences were obtained from PBMCs or a T cell subset sorted from them (not recorded which). The CDR3 nucleotides read TGTGCCAGCTCGGGTCCGGGACAGGCTCTGAACACTGAAGCTTTCTTT. Amino acids: CASSGPGQALNTEAFF.